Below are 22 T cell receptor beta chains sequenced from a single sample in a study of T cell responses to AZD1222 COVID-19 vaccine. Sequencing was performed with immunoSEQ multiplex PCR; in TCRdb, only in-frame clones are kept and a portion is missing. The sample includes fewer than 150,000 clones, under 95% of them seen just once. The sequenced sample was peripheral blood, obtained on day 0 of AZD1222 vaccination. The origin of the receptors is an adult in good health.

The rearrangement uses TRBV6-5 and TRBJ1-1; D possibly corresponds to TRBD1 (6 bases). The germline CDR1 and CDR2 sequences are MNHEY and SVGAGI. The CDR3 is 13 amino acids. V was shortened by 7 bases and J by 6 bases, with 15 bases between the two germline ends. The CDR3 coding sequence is TGTGCCAGCACCCTTGGGGACACACCTGAAGCTTTCTTT. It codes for CASTLGDTPEAFF.

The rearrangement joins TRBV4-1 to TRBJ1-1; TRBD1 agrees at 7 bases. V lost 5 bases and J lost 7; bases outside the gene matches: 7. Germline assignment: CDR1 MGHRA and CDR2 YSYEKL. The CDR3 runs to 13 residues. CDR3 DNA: TGCGCCAGCAGCTTTTTCGGGACAGTTGAAGCTTTCTTT. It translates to CASSFFGTVEAFF.

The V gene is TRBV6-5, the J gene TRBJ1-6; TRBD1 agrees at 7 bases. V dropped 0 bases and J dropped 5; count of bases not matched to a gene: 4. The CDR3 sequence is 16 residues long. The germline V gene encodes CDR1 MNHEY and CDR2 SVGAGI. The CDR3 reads CASSYSSGTDNSPLHF. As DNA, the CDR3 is TGTGCCAGCAGTTACTCATCCGGGACAGATAATTCACCCCTCCACTTT.

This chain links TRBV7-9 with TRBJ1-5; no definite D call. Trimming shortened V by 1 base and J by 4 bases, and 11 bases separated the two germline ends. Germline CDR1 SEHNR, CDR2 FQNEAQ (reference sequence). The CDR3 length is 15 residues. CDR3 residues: CASSLGRERNQPQHF. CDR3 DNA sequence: TGTGCCAGCAGCTTAGGTCGGGAGCGTAATCAGCCCCAGCATTTT.

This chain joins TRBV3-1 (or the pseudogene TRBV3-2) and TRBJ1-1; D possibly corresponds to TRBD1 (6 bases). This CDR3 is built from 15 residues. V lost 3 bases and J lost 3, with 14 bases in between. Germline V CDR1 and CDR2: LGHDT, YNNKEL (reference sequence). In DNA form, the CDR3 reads TGTGCCAGCAGCCAGGCAATAGACAGGCACACTGAAGCTTTCTTT. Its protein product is CASSQAIDRHTEAFF.

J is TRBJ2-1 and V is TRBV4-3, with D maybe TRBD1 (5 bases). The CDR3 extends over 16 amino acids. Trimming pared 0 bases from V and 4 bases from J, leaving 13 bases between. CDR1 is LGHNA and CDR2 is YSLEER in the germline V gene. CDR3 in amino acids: CASSQDTRATYNEQFF. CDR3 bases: TGCGCCAGCAGCCAAGATACCAGGGCCACTTACAATGAGCAGTTCTTC.

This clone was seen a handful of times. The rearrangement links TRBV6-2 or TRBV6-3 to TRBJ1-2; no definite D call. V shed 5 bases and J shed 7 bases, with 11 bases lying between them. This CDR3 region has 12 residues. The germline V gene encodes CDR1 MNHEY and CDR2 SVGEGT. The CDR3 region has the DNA TGTGCCAGCAGTGACCAGTACCGTGGCTACACCTTC. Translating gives CASSDQYRGYTF.

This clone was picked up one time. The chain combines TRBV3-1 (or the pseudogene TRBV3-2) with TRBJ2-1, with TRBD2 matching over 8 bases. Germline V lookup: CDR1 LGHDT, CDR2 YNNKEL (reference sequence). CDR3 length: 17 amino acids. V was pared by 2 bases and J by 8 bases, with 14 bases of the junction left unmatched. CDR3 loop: CASSQSAGLEGRYEQFF. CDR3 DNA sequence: TGTGCCAGCAGCCAAAGTGCGGGACTAGAGGGTCGCTATGAGCAGTTCTTC.

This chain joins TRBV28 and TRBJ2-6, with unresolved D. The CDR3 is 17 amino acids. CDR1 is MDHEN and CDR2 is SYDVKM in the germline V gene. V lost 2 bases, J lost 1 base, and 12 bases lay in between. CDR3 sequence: CASSLISRGSGANVLTF. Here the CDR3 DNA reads TGTGCCAGCAGTTTAATATCCCGAGGATCTGGGGCCAACGTCCTGACTTTC.

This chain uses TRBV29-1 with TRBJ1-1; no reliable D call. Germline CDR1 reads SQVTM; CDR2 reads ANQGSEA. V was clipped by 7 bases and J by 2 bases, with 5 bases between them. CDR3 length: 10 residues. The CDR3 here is CSADNTEAFF. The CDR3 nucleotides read TGCAGCGCTGATAACACTGAAGCTTTCTTT.

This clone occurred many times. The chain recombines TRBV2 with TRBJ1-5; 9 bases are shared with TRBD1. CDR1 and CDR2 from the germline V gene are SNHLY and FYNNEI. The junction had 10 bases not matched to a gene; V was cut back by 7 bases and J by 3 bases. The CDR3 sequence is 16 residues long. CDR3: CASKEVGQGHNQPQHF. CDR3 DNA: TGTGCCAGCAAGGAAGTGGGACAGGGCCACAATCAGCCCCAGCATTTT.

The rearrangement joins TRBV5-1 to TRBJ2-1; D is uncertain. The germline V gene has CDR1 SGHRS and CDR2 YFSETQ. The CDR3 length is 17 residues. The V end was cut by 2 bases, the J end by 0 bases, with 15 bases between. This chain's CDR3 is CASSFRTVLSSYNEQFF. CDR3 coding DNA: TGCGCCAGCAGCTTCCGGACGGTGCTGAGCTCCTACAATGAGCAGTTCTTC. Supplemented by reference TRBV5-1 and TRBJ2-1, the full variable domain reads KAGVTQTPRYLIKTRGQQVTLSCSPISGHRSVSWYQQTPGQGLQFLFEYFSETQRNKGNFPGRFSGRQFSNSRSEMNVSTLELGDSALYLCASSFRTVLSSYNEQFFGPGTRLTVL.

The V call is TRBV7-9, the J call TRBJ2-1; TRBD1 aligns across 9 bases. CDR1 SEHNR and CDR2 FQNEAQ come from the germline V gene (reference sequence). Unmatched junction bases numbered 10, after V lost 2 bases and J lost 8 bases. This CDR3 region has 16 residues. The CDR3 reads CASSLPPGQGTYEQFF. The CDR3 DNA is TGTGCCAGCAGCTTACCTCCGGGACAGGGAACTTATGAGCAGTTCTTC. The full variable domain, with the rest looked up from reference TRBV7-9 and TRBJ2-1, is DTGVSQNPRHKITKRGQNVTFRCDPISEHNRLYWYRQTLGQGPEFLTYFQNEAQLEKSRLLSDRFSAERPKGSFSTLEIQRTEQGDSAMYLCASSLPPGQGTYEQFFGPGTRLTVL.

Here the CDR3 DNA reads TGTGCCAGCTCACCACTAAGGGGCACGCACACTGAAGCTTTCTTT. Protein product: CASSPLRGTHTEAFF. This chain connects TRBV18 to TRBJ1-1, with D tentatively TRBD1 (5 bases). V was shortened by 1 base and J by 3 bases, with 12 bases between the two germline ends. Germline V gives CDR1 KGHSH, CDR2 LQKENI. This CDR3 has 15 residues. Drawing the rest from reference TRBV18 and TRBJ1-1, the complete variable domain is NAGVMQNPRHLVRRRGQEARLRCSPMKGHSHVYWYRQLPEEGLKFMVYLQKENIIDESGMPKERFSAEFPKEGPSILRIQQVVRGDSAAYFCASSPLRGTHTEAFFGQGTRLTVV.

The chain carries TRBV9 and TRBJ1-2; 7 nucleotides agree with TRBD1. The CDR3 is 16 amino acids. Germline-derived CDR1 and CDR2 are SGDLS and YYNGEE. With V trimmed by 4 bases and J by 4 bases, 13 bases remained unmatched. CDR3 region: CASSTRTGYRGYGYTF. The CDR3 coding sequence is TGTGCCAGCAGCACCCGGACAGGTTACAGGGGCTATGGCTACACCTTC.

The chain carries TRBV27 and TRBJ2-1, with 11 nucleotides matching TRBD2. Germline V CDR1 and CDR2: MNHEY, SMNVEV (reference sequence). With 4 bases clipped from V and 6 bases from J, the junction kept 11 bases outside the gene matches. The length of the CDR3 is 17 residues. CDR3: CASSSWGSGRALNEQFF. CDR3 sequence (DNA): TGTGCCAGCAGTTCCTGGGGTAGCGGGAGGGCCCTCAATGAGCAGTTCTTC.

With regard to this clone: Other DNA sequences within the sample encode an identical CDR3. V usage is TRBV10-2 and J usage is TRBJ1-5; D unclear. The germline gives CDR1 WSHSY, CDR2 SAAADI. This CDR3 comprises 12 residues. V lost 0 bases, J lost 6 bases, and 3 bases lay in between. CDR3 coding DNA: TGCGCCAGCAGTGAGTCGCCTCAGCCCCAGCATTTT. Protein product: CASSESPQPQHF.

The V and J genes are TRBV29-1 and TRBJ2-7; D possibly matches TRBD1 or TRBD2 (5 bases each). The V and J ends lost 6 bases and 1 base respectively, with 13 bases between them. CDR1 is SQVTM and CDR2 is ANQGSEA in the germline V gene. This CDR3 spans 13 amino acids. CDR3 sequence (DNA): TGCAGCGTGACCGGGACCAAATCCTACGAGCAGTACTTC. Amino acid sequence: CSVTGTKSYEQYF.

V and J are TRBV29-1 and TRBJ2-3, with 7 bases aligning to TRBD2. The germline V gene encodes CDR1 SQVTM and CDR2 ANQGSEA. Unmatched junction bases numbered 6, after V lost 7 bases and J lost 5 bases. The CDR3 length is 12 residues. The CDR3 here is CSGVSSGDTQYF. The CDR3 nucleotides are TGCAGCGGCGTATCTAGCGGAGATACGCAGTATTTT.

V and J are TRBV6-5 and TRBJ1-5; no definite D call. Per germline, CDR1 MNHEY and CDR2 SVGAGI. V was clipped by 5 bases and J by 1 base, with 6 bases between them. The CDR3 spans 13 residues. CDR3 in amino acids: CASSRNSNQPQHF. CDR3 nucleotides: TGTGCCAGCAGTAGGAACAGCAATCAGCCCCAGCATTTT.

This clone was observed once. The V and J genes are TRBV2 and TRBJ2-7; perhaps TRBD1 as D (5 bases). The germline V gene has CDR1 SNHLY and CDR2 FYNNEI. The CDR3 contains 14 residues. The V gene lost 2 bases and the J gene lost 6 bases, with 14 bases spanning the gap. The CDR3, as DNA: TGTGCCAGCAGTGAAAGGACACTAATTGGCGAGCAGTACTTC. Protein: CASSERTLIGEQYF.

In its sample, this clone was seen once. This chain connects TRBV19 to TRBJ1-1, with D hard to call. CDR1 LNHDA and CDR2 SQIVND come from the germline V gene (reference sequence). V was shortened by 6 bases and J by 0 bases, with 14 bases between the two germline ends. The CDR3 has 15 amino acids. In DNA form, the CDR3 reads TGTGCCAGTAGCCCACTGTTAACCGTGAACACTGAAGCTTTCTTT. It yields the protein CASSPLLTVNTEAFF.